The rows below give T cell receptor beta chains drawn from one sample of a study of PD-L1 blockade in urothelial cancer. Generated by immunoSEQ multiplex PCR, the TCRdb table keeps only in-frame clones and is missing some. The sample has about 79,000 clones; around 87% are singletons. The sample was PBMCs, taken around atezolizumab (anti-PD-L1) treatment. These receptors all come from a man aged 60 to 75 with urothelial cancer. Both conserved end residues are part of each CDR3. D genes are given only for firm matches.

>TRBJ2-5|TRBV5-1|14|.
CASSLAVGGETQYF
TGCGCCAGCAGCTTGGCCGTAGGGGGAGAGACCCAGTACTTC
>TRBJ2-7|TRBV18|15|.
CASSPPEGSGYEQYF
TGTGCCAGCTCACCCCCGGAGGGATCAGGCTACGAGCAGTACTTC
>TRBJ2-1|TRBV9|17|TRBD2
CASSPSGGESSYNEQFF
TGTGCCAGCAGCCCTAGCGGGGGGGAGAGCTCCTACAATGAGCAGTTCTTC
>TRBJ1-2|TRBV5-4|14|.
CASSLDLRGYGYTF
TGTGCCAGCAGCTTGGATCTTCGGGGGTATGGCTACACCTTC
>TRBJ1-1|TRBV18|14|.
CASSPSLGDTEAFF
TGTGCCAGCTCACCCAGCCTAGGGGACACTGAAGCTTTCTTT
>TRBJ2-3|TRBV7-9|14|.
CASSTLTGSATQYF
TGTGCCAGCAGCACACTCACAGGGTCGGCTACGCAGTATTTT
>TRBJ2-7|TRBV28|15|.
CASRPTIQGSYEQYF
TGTGCCAGCAGACCCACGATACAGGGATCCTACGAGCAGTACTTC
>TRBJ2-1|TRBV2|12|.
CASSGHYNEQFF
TGTGCCAGCAGTGGGCACTACAATGAGCAGTTCTTC
>TRBJ1-1|TRBV28|12|TRBD1
CASTGGRTEAFF
TGTGCCAGCACAGGGGGGCGGACTGAAGCTTTCTTT
>TRBJ1-6|TRBV14|15|TRBD1
CASSPPGQSNSPLHF
TGTGCCAGCAGCCCCCCGGGACAGAGTAATTCACCCCTCCACTTT